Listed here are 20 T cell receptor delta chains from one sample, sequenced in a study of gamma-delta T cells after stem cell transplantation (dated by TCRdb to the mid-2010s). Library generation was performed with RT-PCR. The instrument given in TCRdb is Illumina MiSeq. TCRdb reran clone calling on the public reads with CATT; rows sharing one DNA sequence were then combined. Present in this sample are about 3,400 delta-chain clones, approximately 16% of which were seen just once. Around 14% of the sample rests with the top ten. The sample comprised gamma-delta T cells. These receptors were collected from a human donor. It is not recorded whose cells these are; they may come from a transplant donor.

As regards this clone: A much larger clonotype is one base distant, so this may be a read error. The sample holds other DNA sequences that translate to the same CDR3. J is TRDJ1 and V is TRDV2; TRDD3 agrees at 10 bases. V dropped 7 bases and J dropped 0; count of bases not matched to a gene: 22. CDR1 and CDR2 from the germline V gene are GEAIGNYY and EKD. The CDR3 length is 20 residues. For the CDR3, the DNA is TGTGCCTGCGAAGCCTTGGTGGGGGATACCGGTACTACGTACACCGATAAACTCATCTTT. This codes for CACEALVGDTGTTYTDKLIF.

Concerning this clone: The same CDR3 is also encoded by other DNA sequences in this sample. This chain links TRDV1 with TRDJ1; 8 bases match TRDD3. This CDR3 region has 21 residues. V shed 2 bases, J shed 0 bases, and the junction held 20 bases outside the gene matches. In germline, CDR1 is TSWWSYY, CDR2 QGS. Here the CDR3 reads CALGEVFILGDTGGYTDKLIF. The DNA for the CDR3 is TGTGCTCTTGGGGAAGTGTTTATCCTAGGGGATACAGGGGGGTACACCGATAAACTCATCTTT.

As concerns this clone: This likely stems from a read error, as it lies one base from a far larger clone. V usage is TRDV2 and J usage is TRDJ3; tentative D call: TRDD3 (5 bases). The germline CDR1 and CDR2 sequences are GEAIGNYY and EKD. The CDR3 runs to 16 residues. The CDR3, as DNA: TGTGCCTGTGACGCCCAGGACTCCTGGGACACCCAACAGATGTTTTTC. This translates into CACDAQDSWDTQQMFF.

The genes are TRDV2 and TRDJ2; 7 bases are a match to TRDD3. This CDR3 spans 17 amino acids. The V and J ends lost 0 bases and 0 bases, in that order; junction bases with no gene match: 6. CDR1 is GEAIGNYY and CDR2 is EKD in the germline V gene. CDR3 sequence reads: CACDTAGGIALTAQLFF. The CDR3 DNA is TGTGCCTGTGACACCGCCGGGGGGATTGCTTTGACAGCACAACTCTTCTTT.

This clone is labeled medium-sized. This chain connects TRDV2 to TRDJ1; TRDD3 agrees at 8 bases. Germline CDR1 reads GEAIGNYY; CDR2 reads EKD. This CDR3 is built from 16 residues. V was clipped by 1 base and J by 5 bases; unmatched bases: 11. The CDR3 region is CACDTVGDAMGDKLIF. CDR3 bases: TGTGCCTGTGACACTGTGGGGGATGCCATGGGAGATAAACTCATCTTT.

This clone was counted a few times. CDR3 region: CACDTVLYTDKLIF. In DNA form, the CDR3 reads TGTGCCTGTGACACAGTTCTGTACACCGATAAACTCATCTTT. This chain links TRDV2 with TRDJ1; D unclear. In germline, CDR1 is GEAIGNYY, CDR2 EKD. Trimming pared 1 base from V and 0 bases from J, leaving 8 bases between. This CDR3 is built from 14 residues.

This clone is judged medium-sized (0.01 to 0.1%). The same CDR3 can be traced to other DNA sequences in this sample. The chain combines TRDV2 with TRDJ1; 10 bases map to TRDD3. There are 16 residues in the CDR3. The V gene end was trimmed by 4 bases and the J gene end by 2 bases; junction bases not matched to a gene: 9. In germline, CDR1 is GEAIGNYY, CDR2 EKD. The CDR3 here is CACDHVLGDYTDKLIF. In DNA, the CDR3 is TGTGCCTGTGATCACGTACTGGGGGATTATACCGATAAACTCATCTTT.

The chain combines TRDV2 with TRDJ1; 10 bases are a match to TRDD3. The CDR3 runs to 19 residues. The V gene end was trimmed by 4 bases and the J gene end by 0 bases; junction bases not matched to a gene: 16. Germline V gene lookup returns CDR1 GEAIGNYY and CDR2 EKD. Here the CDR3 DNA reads TGTGCCTGTGAGAGCCTCACCTTACTGGGGGATCTAAACACCGATAAACTCATCTTT. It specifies CACESLTLLGDLNTDKLIF.

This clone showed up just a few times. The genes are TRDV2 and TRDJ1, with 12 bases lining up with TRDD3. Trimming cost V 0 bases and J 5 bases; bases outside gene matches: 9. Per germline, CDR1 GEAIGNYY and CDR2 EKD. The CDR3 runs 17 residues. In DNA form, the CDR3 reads TGTGCCTGTGACACCCTACTGGGGGATACTGCGGGTGATAAACTCATCTTT. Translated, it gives CACDTLLGDTAGDKLIF.

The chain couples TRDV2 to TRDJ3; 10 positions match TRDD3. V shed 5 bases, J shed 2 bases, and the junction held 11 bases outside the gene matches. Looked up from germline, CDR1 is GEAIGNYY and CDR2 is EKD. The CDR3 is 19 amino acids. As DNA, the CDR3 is TGTGCCTGTGTCGGACTGGGGGATTCTCGAACCTGGGACACCCGACAGATGTTTTTC. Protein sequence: CACVGLGDSRTWDTRQMFF.

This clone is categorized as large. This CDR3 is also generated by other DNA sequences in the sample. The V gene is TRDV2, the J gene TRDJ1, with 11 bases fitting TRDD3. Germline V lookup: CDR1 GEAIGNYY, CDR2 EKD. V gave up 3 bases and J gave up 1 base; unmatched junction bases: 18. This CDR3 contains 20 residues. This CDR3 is CACDSVPLLGDSLTTDKLIF. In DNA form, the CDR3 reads TGTGCCTGTGACTCCGTTCCCCTACTGGGGGATAGCTTGACCACCGATAAACTCATCTTT.

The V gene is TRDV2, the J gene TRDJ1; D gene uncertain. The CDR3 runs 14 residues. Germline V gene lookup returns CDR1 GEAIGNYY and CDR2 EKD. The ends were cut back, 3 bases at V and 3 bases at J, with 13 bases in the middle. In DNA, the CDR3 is TGTGCCTGTGACGGCATAATGGGCGCCGATAAACTCATCTTT. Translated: CACDGIMGADKLIF.

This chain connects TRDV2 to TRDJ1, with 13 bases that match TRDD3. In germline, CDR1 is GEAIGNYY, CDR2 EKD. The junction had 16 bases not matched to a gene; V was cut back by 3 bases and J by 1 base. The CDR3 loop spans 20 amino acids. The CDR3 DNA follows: TGTGCCTGTGACGACCTGACCATACTGGGGGATACGCGGGGCACCGATAAACTCATCTTT. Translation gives CACDDLTILGDTRGTDKLIF.

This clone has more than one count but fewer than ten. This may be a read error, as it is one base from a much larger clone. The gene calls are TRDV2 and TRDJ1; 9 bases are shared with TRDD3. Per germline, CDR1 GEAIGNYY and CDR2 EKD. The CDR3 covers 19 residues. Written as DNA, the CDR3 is TGTGCCTGGGACACCGTATCCTCCAGCGACTGGGGGAACACCGATAAACTCATCTTT. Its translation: CAWDTVSSSDWGNTDKLIF.

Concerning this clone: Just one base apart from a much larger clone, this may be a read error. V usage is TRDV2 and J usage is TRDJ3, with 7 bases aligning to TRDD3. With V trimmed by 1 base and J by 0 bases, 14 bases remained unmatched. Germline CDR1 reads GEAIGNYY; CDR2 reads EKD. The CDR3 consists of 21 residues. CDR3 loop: CACDTTGTGVRSSWDTRQMFF. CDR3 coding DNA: TGTGCCTGTGACACTACCGGTACTGGGGTTCGTAGCTCCTGGGACACCCGACAGATGTTTTTC.

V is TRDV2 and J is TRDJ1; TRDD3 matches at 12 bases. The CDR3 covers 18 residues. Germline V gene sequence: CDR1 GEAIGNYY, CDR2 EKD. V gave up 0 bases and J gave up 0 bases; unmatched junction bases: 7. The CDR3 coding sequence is TGTGCCTGTGACACCCTACTGGGGGATACATCGTACACCGATAAACTCATCTTT. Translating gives CACDTLLGDTSYTDKLIF.

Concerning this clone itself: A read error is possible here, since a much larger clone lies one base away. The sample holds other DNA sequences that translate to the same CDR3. In DNA, the CDR3 is TGTGCCTGTGACACGCTGGGGGACAAGTCAGATAAACTCATCTTT. It translates to CACDTLGDKSDKLIF. The chain has TRDV2 and TRDJ1, with 8 bases fitting TRDD3. The CDR3 runs 15 residues. The germline CDR1 and CDR2 sequences are GEAIGNYY and EKD. Losses at the gene ends were 1 base for V and 5 bases for J; bases not matched to a gene: 8.

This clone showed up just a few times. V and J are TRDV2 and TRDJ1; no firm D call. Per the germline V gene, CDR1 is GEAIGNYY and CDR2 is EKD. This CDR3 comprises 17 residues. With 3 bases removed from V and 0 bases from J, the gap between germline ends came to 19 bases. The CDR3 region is CACDPILRDPNTDKLIF. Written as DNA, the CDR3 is TGTGCCTGTGACCCCATACTGAGGGACCCTAACACCGATAAACTCATCTTT.

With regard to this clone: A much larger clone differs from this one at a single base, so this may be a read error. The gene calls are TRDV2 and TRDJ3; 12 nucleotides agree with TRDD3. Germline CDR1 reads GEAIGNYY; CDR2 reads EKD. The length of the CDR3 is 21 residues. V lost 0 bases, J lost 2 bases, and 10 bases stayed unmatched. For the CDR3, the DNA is TGTGCCTGTGACACCATCCCGACACTGGGGGATACTACCTGGGACACCCGACAGATGTTTTTC. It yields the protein CACDTIPTLGDTTWDTRQMFF.

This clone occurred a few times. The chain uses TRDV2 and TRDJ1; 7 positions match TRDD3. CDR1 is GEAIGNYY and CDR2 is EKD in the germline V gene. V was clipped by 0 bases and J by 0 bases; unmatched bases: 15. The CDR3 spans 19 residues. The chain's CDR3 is CACDTVKNVRGGNTDKLIF. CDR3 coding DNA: TGTGCCTGTGACACCGTTAAGAACGTACGTGGGGGAAACACCGATAAACTCATCTTT.